The 21 T cell receptor beta chains listed next were all sequenced from one sample in a study of CD8 T cells in ankylosing spondylitis. MiXCR, run by TCRdb on the 5' RACE reads, gives a single entry per CDR3 protein. This sample has some 240,000 distinct CDR3 sequences, with under 20% found just once. Sequencing was done on a sample of blood, either unsorted or a sorted T cell fraction (not recorded which). The receptors originated from a male donor with ankylosing spondylitis or in good health (not recorded which).

The chain combines TRBV9 with TRBJ2-7; D may be TRBD1 (6 bases). Germline assignment: CDR1 SGDLS and CDR2 YYNGEE. The CDR3 has 13 amino acids. The V and J ends lost 3 bases and 5 bases respectively, with 12 bases between them. The CDR3 DNA reads TGTGCCAGCAGCGGGGGGCCAGGGGACGAGCAGTACTTC. Translating gives CASSGGPGDEQYF. The full variable domain, its missing parts supplied by reference TRBV9 and TRBJ2-7, is DSGVTQTPKHLITATGQRVTLRCSPRSGDLSVYWYQQSLDQGLQFLIQYYNGEERAKGNILERFSAQQFPDLHSELNLSSLELGDSALYFCASSGGPGDEQYFGPGTRLTVT.

This clonotype showed up just a few times. The rearrangement joins TRBV29-1 to TRBJ2-1, with TRBD2 matching over 9 bases. Germline values: CDR1 SQVTM, CDR2 ANQGSEA. This CDR3 comprises 17 residues. With V trimmed by 2 bases and J by 7 bases, 15 bases remained unmatched. Here the CDR3 reads CSVEKRASGTWGNEQFF. DNA of the CDR3: TGCAGCGTTGAAAAGCGTGCTAGCGGGACTTGGGGTAATGAGCAGTTCTTC.

V gene TRBV5-1 combines with J gene TRBJ2-3, with 10 nucleotides matching TRBD1. Trimming at V came to 4 bases and at J to 5 bases, leaving 7 bases not matched to a gene. Germline V gives CDR1 SGHRS, CDR2 YFSETQ. This CDR3 region has 15 residues. CDR3 sequence: CASSQGQGLEDTQYF. The CDR3 coding sequence is TGCGCCAGCAGCCAGGGACAGGGGCTCGAAGATACGCAGTATTTT.

This clonotype was seen only a few times. V usage is TRBV6-1 and J usage is TRBJ2-7; 7 bases line up with TRBD1. V was clipped by 6 bases and J by 4 bases; unmatched bases: 9. The germline CDR1 and CDR2 sequences are MNHNS and SASEGT. The CDR3 runs 14 residues. CDR3 DNA sequence: TGTGCCAGCAGCCCGACAGGGCTTACTTACGAGCAGTACTTC. Its protein is CASSPTGLTYEQYF.

The table lists this clonotype with many counts. The gene calls are TRBV6-1 and TRBJ1-4; the D gene is possibly TRBD1 (5 bases). The CDR3 runs to 14 residues. The germline gives CDR1 MNHNS, CDR2 SASEGT. V lost 7 bases to trimming and J lost 5 bases, with 14 bases between them. This chain's CDR3 is CASTSTGGNEKLFF. The CDR3 DNA reads TGTGCCAGCACCTCAACAGGAGGGAATGAAAAACTGTTTTTT.

This clonotype was counted a few times. V and J are TRBV27 and TRBJ2-7; possibly TRBD1 for D (5 bases). Germline loops: CDR1 MNHEY, CDR2 SMNVEV (reference sequence). This CDR3 contains 13 residues. V lost 4 bases, J lost 6 bases, and 13 bases lay in between. CDR3 nucleotide sequence: TGTGCCAGCAGTTCCCTGGACAAAACCGAGCAGTACTTC. This codes for CASSSLDKTEQYF.

In its sample, this clonotype was seen a few times. This rearrangement joins TRBV4-1 to TRBJ1-5; D is uncertain. Germline lookup yields CDR1 MGHRA and CDR2 YSYEKL. The ends were cut back, 0 bases at V and 6 bases at J, with 9 bases in the middle. This CDR3 is 14 amino acids long. The CDR3 here is CASSQDSSGQPQHF. CDR3 nucleotides: TGCGCCAGCAGCCAAGACAGCTCGGGTCAGCCCCAGCATTTT.

This clonotype was found many times. The chain has TRBV3-1 and TRBJ2-3, with 8 bases fitting TRBD2. V dropped 0 bases and J dropped 6; count of bases not matched to a gene: 8. Germline CDR1 LGHDT, CDR2 YNNKEL (reference sequence). CDR3 length: 16 residues. Here the CDR3 reads CASSQDTAGAGDTQYF. CDR3 in DNA: TGTGCCAGCAGCCAAGATACAGCGGGAGCTGGGGATACGCAGTATTTT.

This clonotype was recorded a few times. The V gene is TRBV29-1, the J gene TRBJ2-2; 7 nucleotides agree with TRBD2. The CDR3 is 14 amino acids. Germline lookup yields CDR1 SQVTM and CDR2 ANQGSEA. V lost 4 bases, J lost 3 bases, and 5 bases stayed unmatched. CDR3 sequence reads: CSVGPSGDTGELFF. The CDR3 DNA is TGCAGCGTTGGGCCTAGCGGTGACACCGGGGAGCTGTTTTTT.

The chain employs TRBV7-9 and TRBJ2-2; D is unresolved. Trimming shortened V by 3 bases and J by 3 bases, and 5 bases separated the two germline ends. CDR3 size: 13 residues. Germline V lookup: CDR1 SEHNR, CDR2 FQNEAQ (reference sequence). The CDR3 region is CASSFGDTGELFF. CDR3 nucleotide sequence: TGTGCCAGCAGCTTTGGGGACACCGGGGAGCTGTTTTTT. Full variable domain (remainder filled in from reference TRBV7-9 and TRBJ2-2): DTGVSQNPRHKITKRGQNVTFRCDPISEHNRLYWYRQTLGQGPEFLTYFQNEAQLEKSRLLSDRFSAERPKGSFSTLEIQRTEQGDSAMYLCASSFGDTGELFFGEGSRLTVL.

The chain uses TRBV4-2 and TRBJ2-1; 9 bases fit TRBD2. This CDR3 contains 15 residues. CDR1 is LGHNA and CDR2 is YNFKEQ in the germline V gene. J was trimmed by 7 bases and V by 0 bases; bases with no gene match: 4. The CDR3 loop reads CASSQDGREGNEQFF. CDR3 DNA: TGTGCCAGCAGCCAAGATGGGCGGGAGGGAAATGAGCAGTTCTTC.

In its sample, this clonotype was seen a few times. The CDR3 DNA follows: TGTGCCAGCAGCCCCACGGGGCGGGAGGGGGACGCTGAGCAGTTCTTC. Protein product: CASSPTGREGDAEQFF. The chain carries TRBV7-3 and TRBJ2-1; 9 positions match TRBD2. Per germline, CDR1 SGHTA and CDR2 FQGTGA. This CDR3 contains 16 residues. V shed 5 bases, J shed 9 bases, and the junction held 14 bases outside the gene matches. The whole variable domain, filled in from reference TRBV7-3 and TRBJ2-1, reads GAGVSQTPSNKVTEKGKYVELRCDPISGHTALYWYRQSLGQGPEFLIYFQGTGAADDSGLPNDRFFAVRPEGSVSTLKIQRTERGDSAVYLCASSPTGREGDAEQFFGPGTRLTVL.

This clonotype was seen only a few times. The rearrangement uses TRBV7-2 and TRBJ2-7; no clear D gene. CDR1 and CDR2 (germline): SGHTA, FQGNSA. V was shortened by 1 base and J by 3 bases, with 7 bases between the two germline ends. The CDR3 covers 13 residues. In DNA form, the CDR3 reads TGTGCCAGCAGCTTAGATCCCATCTACGAGCAGTACTTC. It encodes CASSLDPIYEQYF.

J is TRBJ2-2 and V is TRBV29-1; D might be TRBD1 or TRBD2, each matching 5 bases. The CDR3 loop spans 15 amino acids. CDR1 and CDR2 from the germline V gene are SQVTM and ANQGSEA. Deletions cut 2 bases from V and 1 base from J, with 11 bases between. The CDR3 reads CSVESGRENTGELFF. The CDR3 DNA is TGCAGCGTTGAATCGGGACGGGAGAACACCGGGGAGCTGTTTTTT.

This clonotype was found a few times. This chain uses TRBV5-1 with TRBJ2-7; D perhaps matches TRBD1 (6 bases). This CDR3 is built from 14 residues. Trimming removed 0 bases from V and 5 bases from J, with 12 bases in between. Germline V gives CDR1 SGHRS, CDR2 YFSETQ. The CDR3 nucleotides read TGCGCCAGCAGCTTGGACAGGGTAAACCACGAGCAGTACTTC. Translation gives CASSLDRVNHEQYF.

This clonotype was seen more than once but under ten times. The rearrangement uses TRBV7-9 and TRBJ2-2; TRBD1 or TRBD2 may be the D gene (5 bases each). The V end was cut by 7 bases, the J end by 1 base, with 10 bases between. Germline CDR1 reads SEHNR; CDR2 reads FQNEAQ (reference sequence). The CDR3 extends over 14 amino acids. Written as DNA, the CDR3 is TGTGCCAGCAATAGAGGGGTGAACACCGGGGAGCTGTTTTTT. It translates to CASNRGVNTGELFF.

The CDR3 spells CASSFFQASYEQYF. CDR3 coding DNA: TGTGCCAGCAGTTTTTTCCAGGCCTCCTACGAGCAGTACTTC. The chain couples TRBV27 to TRBJ2-7; D unresolved. CDR1 and CDR2 from the germline V gene are MNHEY and SMNVEV (reference sequence). V lost 3 bases and J lost 0, with 9 bases in between. The CDR3 has 14 residues.

This clonotype came up a few times. The rearrangement joins TRBV10-3 to TRBJ2-3; 12 bases fit TRBD2. Germline V gene sequence: CDR1 ENHRY, CDR2 SYGVKD. J lost 0 bases, V lost 10 bases, and 5 bases had no gene match. This CDR3 contains 15 residues. CDR3 sequence: CATLGLAGSTDTQYF. The CDR3 bases are TGTGCCACCCTAGGACTAGCGGGAAGCACAGATACGCAGTATTTT.

The rearrangement joins TRBV5-1 to TRBJ2-2; no definite D call. CDR3 size: 13 residues. Germline V gene data show CDR1 as SGHRS and CDR2 as YFSETQ. V lost 0 bases and J 4 bases, leaving 4 bases between the germline ends. The CDR3 sequence: CASSLEPTGELFF. CDR3 nucleotides: TGCGCCAGCAGCTTGGAGCCCACCGGGGAGCTGTTTTTT.

The chain couples TRBV27 to TRBJ2-1; D is unresolved. Germline lookup yields CDR1 MNHEY and CDR2 SMNVEV (reference sequence). V was cut by 3 bases and J by 6 bases, with 6 bases left in between. The CDR3 consists of 12 residues. CDR3 amino acids: CASSFVGNEQFF. The CDR3 DNA reads TGTGCCAGCAGTTTTGTTGGCAATGAGCAGTTCTTC.

This clonotype has just a few counts. This chain joins TRBV4-1 and TRBJ2-3, with a possible D match to TRBD1 (5 bases). The CDR3 has 15 amino acids. Trimming took off 0 bases at V and 2 bases at J, with 9 bases between the two ends. Looked up from germline, CDR1 is MGHRA and CDR2 is YSYEKL. CDR3 amino acids: CASSQETDITDTQYF. CDR3 in DNA: TGCGCCAGCAGCCAAGAGACGGACATCACAGATACGCAGTATTTT.